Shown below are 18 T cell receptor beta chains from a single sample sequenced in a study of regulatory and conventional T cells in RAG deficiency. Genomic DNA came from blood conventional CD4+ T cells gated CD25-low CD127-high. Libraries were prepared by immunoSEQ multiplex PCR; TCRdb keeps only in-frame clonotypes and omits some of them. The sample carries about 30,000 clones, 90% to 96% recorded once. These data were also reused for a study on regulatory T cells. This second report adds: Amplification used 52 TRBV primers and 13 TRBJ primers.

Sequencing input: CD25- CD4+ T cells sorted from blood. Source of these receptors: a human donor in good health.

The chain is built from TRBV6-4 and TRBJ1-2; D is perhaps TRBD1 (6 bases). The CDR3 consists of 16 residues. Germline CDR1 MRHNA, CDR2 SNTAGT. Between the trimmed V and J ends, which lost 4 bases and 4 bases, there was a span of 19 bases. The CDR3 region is CASSVTPTGLSYGYTF. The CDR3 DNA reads TGTGCCAGCAGTGTCACCCCAACAGGGTTGAGCTATGGCTACACCTTC.

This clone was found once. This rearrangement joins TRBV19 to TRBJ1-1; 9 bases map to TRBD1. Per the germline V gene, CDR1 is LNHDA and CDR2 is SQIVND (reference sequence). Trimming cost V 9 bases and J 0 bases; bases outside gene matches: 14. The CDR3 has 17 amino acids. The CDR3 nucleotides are TGTGCCAGCGCTGTAGGACAGGGGCGTATTATGAACACTGAAGCTTTCTTT. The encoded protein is CASAVGQGRIMNTEAFF.

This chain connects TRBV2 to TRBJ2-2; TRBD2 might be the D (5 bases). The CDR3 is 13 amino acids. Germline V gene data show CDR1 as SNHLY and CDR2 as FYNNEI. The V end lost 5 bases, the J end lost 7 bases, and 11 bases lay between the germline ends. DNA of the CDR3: TGTGCCAGCAGTCCCTACGGGGACGGGGAGCTGTTTTTT. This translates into CASSPYGDGELFF. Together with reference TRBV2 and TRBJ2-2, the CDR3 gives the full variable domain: EPEVTQTPSHQVTQMGQEVILRCVPISNHLYFYWYRQILGQKVEFLVSFYNNEISEKSEIFDDQFSVERPDGSNFTLKIRSTKLEDSAMYFCASSPYGDGELFFGEGSRLTVL.

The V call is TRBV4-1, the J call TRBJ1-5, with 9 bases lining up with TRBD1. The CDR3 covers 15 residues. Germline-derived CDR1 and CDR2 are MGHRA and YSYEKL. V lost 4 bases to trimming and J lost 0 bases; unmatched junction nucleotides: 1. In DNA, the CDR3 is TGCGCCAGCAGCCGGACAGGGGATAGCAATCAGCCCCAGCATTTT. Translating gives CASSRTGDSNQPQHF.

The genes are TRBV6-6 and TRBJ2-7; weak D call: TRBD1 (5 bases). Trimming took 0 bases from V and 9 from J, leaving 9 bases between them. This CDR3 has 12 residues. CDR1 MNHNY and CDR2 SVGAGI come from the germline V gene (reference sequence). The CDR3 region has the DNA TGTGCCAGCAGTTACTCGTCAGGGTGGCAGTACTTC. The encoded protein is CASSYSSGWQYF.

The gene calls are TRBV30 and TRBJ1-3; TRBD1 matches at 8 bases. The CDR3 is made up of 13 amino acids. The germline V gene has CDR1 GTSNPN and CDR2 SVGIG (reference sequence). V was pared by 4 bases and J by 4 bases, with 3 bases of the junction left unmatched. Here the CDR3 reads CAWTGGAGNTIYF. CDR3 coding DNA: TGTGCCTGGACAGGGGGCGCAGGAAACACCATATATTTT.

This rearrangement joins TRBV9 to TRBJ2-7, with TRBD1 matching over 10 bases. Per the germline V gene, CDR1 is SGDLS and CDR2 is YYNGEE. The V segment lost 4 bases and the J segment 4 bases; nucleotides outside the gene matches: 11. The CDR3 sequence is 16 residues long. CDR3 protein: CASSLQPGQGWYEQYF. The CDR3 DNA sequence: TGTGCCAGCAGCCTCCAACCGGGACAGGGGTGGTACGAGCAGTACTTC.

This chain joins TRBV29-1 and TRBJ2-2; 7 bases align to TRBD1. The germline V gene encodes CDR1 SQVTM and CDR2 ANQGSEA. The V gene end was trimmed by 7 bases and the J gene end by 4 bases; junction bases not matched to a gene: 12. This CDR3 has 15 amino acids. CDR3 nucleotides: TGCAGCGCTCACTTACAGGGGATGAGCACCGGGGAGCTGTTTTTT. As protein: CSAHLQGMSTGELFF.

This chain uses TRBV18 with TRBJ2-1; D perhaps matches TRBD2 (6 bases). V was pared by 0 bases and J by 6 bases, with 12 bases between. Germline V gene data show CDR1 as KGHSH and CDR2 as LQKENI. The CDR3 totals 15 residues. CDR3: CASSPPTGEVNEQFF. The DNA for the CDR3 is TGTGCCAGCTCACCACCAACGGGGGAAGTCAATGAGCAGTTCTTC.

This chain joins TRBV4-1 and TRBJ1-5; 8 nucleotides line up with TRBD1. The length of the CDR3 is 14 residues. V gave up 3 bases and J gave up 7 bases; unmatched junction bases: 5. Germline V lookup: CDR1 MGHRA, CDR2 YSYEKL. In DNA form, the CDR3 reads TGCGCCAGCAGCCAGACGGACAGGGCGCAGCCCCAGCATTTT. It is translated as CASSQTDRAQPQHF.

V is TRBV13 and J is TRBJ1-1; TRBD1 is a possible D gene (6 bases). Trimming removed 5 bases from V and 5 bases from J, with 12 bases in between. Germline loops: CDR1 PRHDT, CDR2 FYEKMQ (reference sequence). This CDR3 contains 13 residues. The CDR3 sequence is CASSAYRATEAFF. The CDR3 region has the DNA TGTGCCAGCAGCGCGTACAGGGCTACTGAAGCTTTCTTT. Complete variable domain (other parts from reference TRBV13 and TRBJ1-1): AAGVIQSPRHLIKEKRETATLKCYPIPRHDTVYWYQQGPGQDPQFLISFYEKMQSDKGSIPDRFSAQQFSDYHSELNMSSLELGDSALYFCASSAYRATEAFFGQGTRLTVV.

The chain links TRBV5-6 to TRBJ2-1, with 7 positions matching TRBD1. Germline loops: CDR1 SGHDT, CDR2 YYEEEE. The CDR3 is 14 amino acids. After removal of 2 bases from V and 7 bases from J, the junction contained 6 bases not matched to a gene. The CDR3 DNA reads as TGTGCCAGCAGCTTTCTAAACAGGGGTAATGAGCAGTTCTTC. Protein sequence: CASSFLNRGNEQFF.

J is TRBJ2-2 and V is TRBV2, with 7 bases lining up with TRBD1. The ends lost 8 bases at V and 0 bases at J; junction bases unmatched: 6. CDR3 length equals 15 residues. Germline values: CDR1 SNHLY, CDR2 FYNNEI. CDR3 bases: TGTGCCAGCTGTAACAGGGGAACGAACACCGGGGAGCTGTTTTTT. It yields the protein CASCNRGTNTGELFF.

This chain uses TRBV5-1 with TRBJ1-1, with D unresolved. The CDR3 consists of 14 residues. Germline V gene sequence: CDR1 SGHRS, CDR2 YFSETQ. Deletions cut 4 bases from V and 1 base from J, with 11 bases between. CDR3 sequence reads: CASSPPHRNTEAFF. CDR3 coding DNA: TGCGCCAGCAGCCCCCCGCACAGGAACACTGAAGCTTTCTTT.

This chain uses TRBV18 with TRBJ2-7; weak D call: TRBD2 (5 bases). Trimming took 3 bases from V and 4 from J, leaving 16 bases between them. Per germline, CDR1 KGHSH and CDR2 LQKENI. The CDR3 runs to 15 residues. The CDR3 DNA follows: TGTGCCAGCTCACCGATTGCAGGAGAGGGATACGAGCAGTACTTC. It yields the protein CASSPIAGEGYEQYF. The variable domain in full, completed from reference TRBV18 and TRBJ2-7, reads NAGVMQNPRHLVRRRGQEARLRCSPMKGHSHVYWYRQLPEEGLKFMVYLQKENIIDESGMPKERFSAEFPKEGPSILRIQQVVRGDSAAYFCASSPIAGEGYEQYFGPGTRLTVT.

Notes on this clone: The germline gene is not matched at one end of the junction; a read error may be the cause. CDR3 in DNA: TGTGCCAGCAGCTTAGCGTTATTCCCCACCTCGGGACTAAGCATCTTT. It encodes CASSLALFPTSGLSIF. The chain recombines TRBV7-2 with TRBJ2-3; 7 nucleotides match TRBD2. The germline gives CDR1 SGHTA, CDR2 FQGNSA. CDR3 length equals 16 residues.

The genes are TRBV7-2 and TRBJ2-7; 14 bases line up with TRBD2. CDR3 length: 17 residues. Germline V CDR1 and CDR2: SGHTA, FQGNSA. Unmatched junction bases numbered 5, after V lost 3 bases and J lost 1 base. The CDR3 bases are TGTGCCAGCAGCTTGGGGACTAGCGGGGGCCTATCCTACGAGCAGTACTTC. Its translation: CASSLGTSGGLSYEQYF.

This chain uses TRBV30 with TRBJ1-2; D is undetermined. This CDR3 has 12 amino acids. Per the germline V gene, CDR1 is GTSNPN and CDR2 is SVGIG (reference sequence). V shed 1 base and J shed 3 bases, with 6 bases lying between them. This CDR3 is CAWSGLYYGYTF. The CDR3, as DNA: TGTGCCTGGAGTGGGCTCTACTATGGCTACACCTTC.